This T cell receptor beta chain emerged from a study of blood T cell repertoires in COVID-19. Study-level background: Acute-phase and convalescent COVID-19 samples originated in the United States, Italy and Spain.

The J segment lost 3 bases and the V segment lost 2 bases, leaving 5 bases of the junction unmatched. Per germline, CDR1 LGHNA and CDR2 YNFKEQ. CDR3 length equals 15 residues. Original processing methods: Reference gene primer amplification gave nucleated cell count estimates. Assay used: immunoSEQ multiplex PCR; TCRdb lists only in-frame clones, some missing. For V, J and clone size, that table is used; D and trimming come from the DNA. The sample gives a few hundred thousand clones, approximately 86% of which show up once; 8.3% is in the top ten. The TCR originated in a woman aged 55-75 years who had recovered from COVID-19. This chain links TRBV4-2 with TRBJ2-3, with 7 bases that match TRBD2. The specimen sequenced was PBMCs or T cells enriched from blood (not recorded which). CDR3 in DNA: TGTGCCAGCAGCCAATCGTGGGGGGGGACAGATACGCAGTATTTT. Translating gives CASSQSWGGTDTQYF.